This T cell receptor beta chain was captured in a study of blood T cell repertoires in COVID-19. Study-level background: From T cells, B-cell-depleted T cells, or PBMCs came the material, which was cDNA or gDNA.

The CDR3 totals 13 residues. Germline trimming cut 4 bases from V and 7 bases from J; bases unmatched to any gene: 4. The germline gives CDR1 LGHDT, CDR2 YNNKEL (reference sequence). Original handling: Estimates of nucleated cell counts were drawn from the amplification of reference gene primers. Generated by immunoSEQ multiplex PCR, the TCRdb table keeps only in-frame clones and is missing some. That table supplies the V and J calls and clone size; D and trimming were determined from the DNA. The table shows 250,000 to 400,000 clones, with around 87% occurring only once. The genes are TRBV3-1 (or the pseudogene TRBV3-2) and TRBJ2-5; 9 nucleotides agree with TRBD1. The origin of this receptor is a man between 50 and 59 years old with active or convalescent COVID-19. The sequenced sample was peripheral blood. CDR3 amino acids: CASSPKQGATQYF. CDR3 bases: TGTGCCAGCAGCCCTAAACAGGGGGCGACCCAGTACTTC.